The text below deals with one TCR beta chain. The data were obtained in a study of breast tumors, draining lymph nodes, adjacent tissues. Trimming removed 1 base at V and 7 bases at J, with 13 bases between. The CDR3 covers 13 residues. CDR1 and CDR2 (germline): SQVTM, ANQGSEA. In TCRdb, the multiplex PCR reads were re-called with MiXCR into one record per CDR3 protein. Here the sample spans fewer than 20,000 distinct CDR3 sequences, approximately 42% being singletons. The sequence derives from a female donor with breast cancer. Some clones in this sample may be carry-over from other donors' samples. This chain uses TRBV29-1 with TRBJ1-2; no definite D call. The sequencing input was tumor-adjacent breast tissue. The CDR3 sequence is CSVEVRNSGGYTF. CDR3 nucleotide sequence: TGCAGCGTTGAAGTCAGGAATAGCGGTGGCTACACCTTC.